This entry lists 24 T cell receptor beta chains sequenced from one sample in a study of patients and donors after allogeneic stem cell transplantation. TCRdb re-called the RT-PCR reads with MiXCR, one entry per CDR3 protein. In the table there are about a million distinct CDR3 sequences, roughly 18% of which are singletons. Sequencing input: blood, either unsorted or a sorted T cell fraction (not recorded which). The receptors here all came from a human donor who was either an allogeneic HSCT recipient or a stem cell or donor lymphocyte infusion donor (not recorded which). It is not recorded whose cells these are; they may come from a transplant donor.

CDR3 sequence reads: CAIRAPGTGVPDTQYF. The CDR3 region has the DNA TGTGCCATCAGGGCTCCCGGGACAGGGGTCCCAGATACGCAGTATTTT. The rearrangement joins TRBV10-3 to TRBJ2-3, with TRBD1 matching over 10 bases. CDR1 is ENHRY and CDR2 is SYGVKD in the germline V gene. CDR3 length: 16 residues. V lost 6 bases to trimming and J lost 4 bases; unmatched junction nucleotides: 10.

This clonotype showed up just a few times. CDR3 nucleotide sequence: TGCGCCAGCAGCCAACCGGGACTAACGCTCAATGAGCAGTTCTTC. This encodes CASSQPGLTLNEQFF. J is TRBJ2-1 and V is TRBV4-1; TRBD2 matches 7 bases. Germline CDR1 reads MGHRA; CDR2 reads YSYEKL. V lost 2 bases to trimming and J lost 6 bases; unmatched junction nucleotides: 7. The CDR3 extends over 15 amino acids.

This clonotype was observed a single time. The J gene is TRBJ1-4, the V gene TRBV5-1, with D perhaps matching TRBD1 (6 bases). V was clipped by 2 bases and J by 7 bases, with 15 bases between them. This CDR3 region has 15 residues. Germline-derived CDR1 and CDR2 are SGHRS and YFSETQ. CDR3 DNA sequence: TGCGCCAGCAGCTTTCGAGGGGGGGCAGCTGAAAAACTGTTTTTT. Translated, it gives CASSFRGGAAEKLFF.

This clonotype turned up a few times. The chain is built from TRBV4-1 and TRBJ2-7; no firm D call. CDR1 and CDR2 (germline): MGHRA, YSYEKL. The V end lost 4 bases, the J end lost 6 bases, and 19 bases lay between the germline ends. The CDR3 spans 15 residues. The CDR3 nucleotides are TGCGCCAGCAGCCCCGGCGACCGGGCAGTCTTCGAGCAGTACTTC. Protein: CASSPGDRAVFEQYF.

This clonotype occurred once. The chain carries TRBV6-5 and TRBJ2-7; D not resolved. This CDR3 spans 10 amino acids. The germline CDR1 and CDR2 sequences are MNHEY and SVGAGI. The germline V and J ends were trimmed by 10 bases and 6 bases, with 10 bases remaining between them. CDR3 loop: CAIGVSEQYF. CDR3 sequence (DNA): TGTGCCATTGGGGTTTCCGAGCAGTACTTC.

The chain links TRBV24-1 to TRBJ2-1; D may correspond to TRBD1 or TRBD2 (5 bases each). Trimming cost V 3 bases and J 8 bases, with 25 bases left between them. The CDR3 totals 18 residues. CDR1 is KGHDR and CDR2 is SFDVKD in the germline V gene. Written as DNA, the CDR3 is TGTGCCACCAGTGATCGATCGCTAGGTTACCCGGGGCGGGATGAGCAGTTCTTC. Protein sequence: CATSDRSLGYPGRDEQFF.

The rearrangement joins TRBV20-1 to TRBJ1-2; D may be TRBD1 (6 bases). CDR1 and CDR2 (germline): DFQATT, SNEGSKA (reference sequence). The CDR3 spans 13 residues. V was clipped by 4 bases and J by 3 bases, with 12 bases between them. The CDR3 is CSAILRTDYGYTF. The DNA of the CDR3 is TGCAGTGCTATTTTAAGGACAGACTATGGCTACACCTTC.

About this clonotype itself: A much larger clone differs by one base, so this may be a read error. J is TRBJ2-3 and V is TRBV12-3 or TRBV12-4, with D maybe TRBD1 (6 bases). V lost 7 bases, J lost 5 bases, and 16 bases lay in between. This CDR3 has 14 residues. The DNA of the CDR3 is TGTGCCAGCACCCAACAGGGACATGGAGATACGCAGTATTTT. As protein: CASTQQGHGDTQYF.

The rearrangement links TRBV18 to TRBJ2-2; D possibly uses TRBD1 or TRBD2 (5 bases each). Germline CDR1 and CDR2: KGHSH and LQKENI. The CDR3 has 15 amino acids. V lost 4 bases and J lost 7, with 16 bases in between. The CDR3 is CASSLNRDLGGELFF. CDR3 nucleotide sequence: TGTGCCAGCTCACTTAACCGGGACCTTGGCGGGGAGCTGTTTTTT.

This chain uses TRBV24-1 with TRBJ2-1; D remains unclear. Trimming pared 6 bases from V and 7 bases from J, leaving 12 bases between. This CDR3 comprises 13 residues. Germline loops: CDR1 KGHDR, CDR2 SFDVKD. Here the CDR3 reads CATSMVARNEQFF. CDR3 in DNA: TGTGCCACCAGTATGGTAGCCCGAAATGAGCAGTTCTTC.

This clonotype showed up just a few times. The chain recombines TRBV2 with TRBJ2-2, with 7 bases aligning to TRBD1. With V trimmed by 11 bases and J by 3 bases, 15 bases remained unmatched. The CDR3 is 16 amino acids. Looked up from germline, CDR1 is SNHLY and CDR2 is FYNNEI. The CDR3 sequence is CALSGMTGFDTGELFF. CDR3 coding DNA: TGTGCCCTCAGCGGTATGACAGGGTTCGACACCGGGGAGCTGTTTTTT.

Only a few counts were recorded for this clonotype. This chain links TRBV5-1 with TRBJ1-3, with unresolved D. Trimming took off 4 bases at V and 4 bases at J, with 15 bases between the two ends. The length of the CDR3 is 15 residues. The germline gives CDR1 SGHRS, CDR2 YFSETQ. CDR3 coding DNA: TGCGCCAGCAGCAGTAGAATGGGTTCGGGAAACACCATATATTTT. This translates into CASSSRMGSGNTIYF.

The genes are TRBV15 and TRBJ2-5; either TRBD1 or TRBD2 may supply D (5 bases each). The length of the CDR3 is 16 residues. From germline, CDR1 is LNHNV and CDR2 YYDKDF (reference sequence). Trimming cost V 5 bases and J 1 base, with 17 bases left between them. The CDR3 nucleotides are TGTGCCACCAGCGGAACCGGGGCCCAACCCCAAGAGACCCAGTACTTC. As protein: CATSGTGAQPQETQYF.

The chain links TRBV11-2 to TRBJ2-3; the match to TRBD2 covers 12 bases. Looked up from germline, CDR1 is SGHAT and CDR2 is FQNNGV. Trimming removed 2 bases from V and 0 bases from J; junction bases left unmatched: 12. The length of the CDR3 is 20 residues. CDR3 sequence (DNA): TGTGCCAGCAGCTTAATCGCAGTAGGGACTAGCGGGTTTAGCACAGATACGCAGTATTTT. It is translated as CASSLIAVGTSGFSTDTQYF. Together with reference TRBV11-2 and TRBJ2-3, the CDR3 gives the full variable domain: EAGVAQSPRYKIIEKRQSVAFWCNPISGHATLYWYQQILGQGPKLLIQFQNNGVVDDSQLPKDRFSAERLKGVDSTLKIQPAKLEDSAVYLCASSLIAVGTSGFSTDTQYFGPGTRLTVL.

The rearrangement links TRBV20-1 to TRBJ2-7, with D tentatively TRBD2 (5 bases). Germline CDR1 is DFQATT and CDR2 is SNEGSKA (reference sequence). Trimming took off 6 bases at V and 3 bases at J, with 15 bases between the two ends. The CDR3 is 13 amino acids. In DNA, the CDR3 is TGCAGTGCGACCGGGAATTCGGGCTACGAGCAGTACTTC. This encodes CSATGNSGYEQYF.

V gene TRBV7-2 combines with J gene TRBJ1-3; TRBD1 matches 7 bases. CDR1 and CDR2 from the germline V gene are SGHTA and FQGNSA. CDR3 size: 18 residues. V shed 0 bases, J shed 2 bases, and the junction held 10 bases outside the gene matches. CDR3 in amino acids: CASSLARGDSPAGNTIYF. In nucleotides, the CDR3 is TGTGCCAGCAGCTTAGCTAGGGGGGACAGTCCTGCTGGAAACACCATATATTTT.

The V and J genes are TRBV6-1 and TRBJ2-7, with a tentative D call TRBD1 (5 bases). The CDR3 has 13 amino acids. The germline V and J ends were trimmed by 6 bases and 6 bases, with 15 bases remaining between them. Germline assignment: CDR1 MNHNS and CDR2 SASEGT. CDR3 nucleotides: TGTGCCAGCAGCCTAAATCTGGGGCGCGAGCAGTACTTC. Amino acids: CASSLNLGREQYF.

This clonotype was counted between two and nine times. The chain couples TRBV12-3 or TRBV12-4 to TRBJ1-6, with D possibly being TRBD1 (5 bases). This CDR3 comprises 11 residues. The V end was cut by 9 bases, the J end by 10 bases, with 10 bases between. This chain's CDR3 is CASAGDSPLHF. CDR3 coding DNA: TGTGCCAGTGCGGGGGACTCACCCCTCCACTTT.

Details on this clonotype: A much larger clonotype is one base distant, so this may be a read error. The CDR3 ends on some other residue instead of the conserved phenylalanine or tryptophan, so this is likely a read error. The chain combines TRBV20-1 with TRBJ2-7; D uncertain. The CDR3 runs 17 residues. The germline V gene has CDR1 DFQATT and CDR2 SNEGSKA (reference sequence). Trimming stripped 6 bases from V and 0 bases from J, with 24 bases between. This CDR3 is CSARGTETQRSSYEQYL. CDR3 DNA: TGCAGTGCCCGCGGTACAGAAACTCAGAGGAGCTCCTACGAGCAGTACTTG.

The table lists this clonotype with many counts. The CDR3 loop is CAISEIRGQNTGELFF. In nucleotides, the CDR3 is TGTGCCATCAGTGAGATCCGGGGACAGAACACCGGGGAGCTGTTTTTT. The gene calls are TRBV10-3 and TRBJ2-2, with D possibly TRBD1 on 6 matching bases. V was pared by 2 bases and J by 1 base, with 11 bases between. The germline V gene encodes CDR1 ENHRY and CDR2 SYGVKD. The CDR3 runs 16 residues.

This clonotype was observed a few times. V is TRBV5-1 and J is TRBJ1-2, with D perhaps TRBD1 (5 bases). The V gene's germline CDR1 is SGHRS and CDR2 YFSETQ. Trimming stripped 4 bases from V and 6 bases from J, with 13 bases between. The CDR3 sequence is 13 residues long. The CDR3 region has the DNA TGCGCCAGCAGCGCACCCCGGGGGGATGGCTACACCTTC. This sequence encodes CASSAPRGDGYTF.

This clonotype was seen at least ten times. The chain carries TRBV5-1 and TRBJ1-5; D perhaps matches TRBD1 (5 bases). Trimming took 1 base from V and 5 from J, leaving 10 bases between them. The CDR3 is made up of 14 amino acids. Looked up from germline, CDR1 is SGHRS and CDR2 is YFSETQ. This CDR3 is CASSLRGEDQPQHF. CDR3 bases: TGCGCCAGCAGCTTGCGAGGGGAGGATCAGCCCCAGCATTTT.

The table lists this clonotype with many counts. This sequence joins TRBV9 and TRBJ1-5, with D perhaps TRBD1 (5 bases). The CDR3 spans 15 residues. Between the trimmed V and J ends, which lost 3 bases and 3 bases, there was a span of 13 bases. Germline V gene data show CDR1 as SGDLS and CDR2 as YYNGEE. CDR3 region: CASSAWGGTNQPQHF. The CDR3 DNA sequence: TGTGCCAGCAGCGCCTGGGGAGGGACCAATCAGCCCCAGCATTTT.

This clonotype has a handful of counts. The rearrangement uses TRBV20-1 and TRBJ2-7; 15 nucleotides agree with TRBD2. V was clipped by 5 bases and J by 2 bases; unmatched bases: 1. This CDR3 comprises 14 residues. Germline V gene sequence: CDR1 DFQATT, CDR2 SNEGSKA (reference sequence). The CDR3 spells CSAGTSGRTYEQYF. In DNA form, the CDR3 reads TGCAGTGCTGGGACTAGCGGGAGGACCTACGAGCAGTACTTC.